Included here is one T cell receptor (beta chain) sequence, with context. Its target is unknown. This sample stems from a study of T-cell reconstitution after alpha-beta-depleted transplantation in children. General observations from the study: Approximately two months post-transplant, alpha-beta T cells reportedly originated from several hundred expanded graft clones. T-cell counts and diversity at one year post-transplant came mainly from newly produced T cells. Day-60 TCRbeta diversity that was high in some patients was derived from surviving recipient T cells and thymic progenitors.

The CDR3 has 16 amino acids. Germline CDR1 is PRHDT and CDR2 is FYEKMQ (reference sequence). V shed 1 base and J shed 6 bases, with 19 bases lying between them. Unique molecular identifiers were incorporated during preparation of the TCRbeta library. From the PCR reads, TCRdb called clonotypes with MiXCR, one entry per CDR3 protein. The table lists about 980,000 distinct CDR3 sequences, around 30% of them singletons. The V and J genes are TRBV13 and TRBJ2-7, with a weak D call TRBD2 (6 bases). The sequence was obtained from a boy in the first two years of life who had a stem cell transplant for SCID, so the T cells may come from the graft donor. The material was PBMCs, mostly from graft donor cells, obtained 360 days after TCRalphabeta/CD19-depleted stem cell transplant. This CDR3 is CASSLARGGSRFEQYF. The CDR3 nucleotides read TGTGCCAGCAGCTTAGCCCGGGGAGGTTCCCGCTTCGAGCAGTACTTC.